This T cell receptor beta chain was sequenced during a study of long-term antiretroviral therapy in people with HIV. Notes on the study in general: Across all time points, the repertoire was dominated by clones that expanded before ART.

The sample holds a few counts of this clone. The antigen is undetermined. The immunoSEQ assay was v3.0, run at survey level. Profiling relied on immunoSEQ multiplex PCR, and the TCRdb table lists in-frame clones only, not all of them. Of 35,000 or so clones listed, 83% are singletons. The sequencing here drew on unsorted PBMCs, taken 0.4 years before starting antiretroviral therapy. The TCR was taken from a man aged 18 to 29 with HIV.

CDR3 in DNA: TGTGCCAGCAGGCGGGACTTACTGTACGGCTACACCTTC. This codes for CASRRDLLYGYTF. The chain combines TRBV6-5 with TRBJ1-2; D possibly corresponds to TRBD1 (5 bases). The V gene lost 6 bases and the J gene lost 8 bases, with 16 bases spanning the gap. The CDR3 sequence is 13 residues long. Germline-derived CDR1 and CDR2 are MNHEY and SVGAGI.